A selection of T cell receptor beta chains follows, all from one sample in a study of cytomegalovirus exposure and HLA in healthy donors. Clones were sequenced by immunoSEQ multiplex PCR, and TCRdb holds only the in-frame ones, with some missing. This sample carries about 110,000 clones, 85% to 90% of them seen once, and the ten largest clones take about 2%. The specimen sequenced was PBMCs. These TCRs come from a woman between 18 and 30 years old in good health and CMV-seronegative. The CDR3 runs from the conserved cysteine through the conserved F or W. D genes are given only for firm matches. The size entry is marked missing in some rows and otherwise reads once, few, many or a size class.

-	16	TRBJ2-5	-	TRBV5-1	CASSLGQTTILETQYF	TGCGCCAGCAGCCTAGGACAAACCACGATTCTGGAGACCCAGTACTTC
-	14	TRBJ2-6	-	TRBV29-1	CSVPAGTGANVLTF	TGCAGCGTCCCGGCAGGGACTGGGGCCAACGTCCTGACTTTC
-	15	TRBJ2-3	TRBD2	TRBV6-4	CASSDEAGEADTQYF	TGTGCCAGCAGTGACGAGGCGGGAGAAGCAGATACGCAGTATTTT
-	13	TRBJ2-7	-	TRBV30	CAWSVGLYGEQYF	TGTGCCTGGAGTGTAGGTCTCTACGGGGAGCAGTACTTC
once	12	TRBJ2-7	-	TRBV5-1	CASSLRGIEQYF	TGCGCCAGCAGCTTGCGGGGGATCGAGCAGTACTTC
-	12	TRBJ1-4	-	TRBV18	CASSPNFEKLFF	TGTGCCAGCTCGCCAAACTTCGAAAAACTGTTTTTT
-	14	TRBJ2-7	TRBD1	TRBV30	CAWSAGQGVDEQYF	TGTGCCTGGAGTGCAGGACAGGGCGTTGATGAGCAGTACTTC
-	13	TRBJ1-1	-	TRBV2	CASSETGITEAFF	TGTGCCAGCAGTGAAACAGGGATCACTGAAGCTTTCTTT
-	14	TRBJ1-3	TRBD1	TRBV28	CASSRDRAGNTIYF	TGTGCCAGCAGCCGAGACAGGGCTGGAAACACCATATATTTT
-	16	TRBJ1-5	-	TRBV28	CASSSTGYISNQPQHF	TGTGCCAGCAGTTCAACAGGGTACATTAGCAATCAGCCCCAGCATTTT
-	17	TRBJ2-3	-	TRBV9	CASSVGDSHSLADTQYF	TGTGCCAGCAGCGTAGGGGACTCCCATTCATTGGCAGATACGCAGTATTTT
few	12	TRBJ2-7	-	TRBV28	CASSQRVGGLYF	TGTGCCAGCAGTCAGAGGGTAGGAGGACTGTACTTC
-	19	TRBJ2-5	TRBD2	TRBV9	CASSAIGLAGGRRQETQYF	TGTGCCAGCAGCGCAATCGGACTAGCGGGGGGGCGCAGGCAAGAGACCCAGTACTTC
-	13	TRBJ2-1	-	TRBV27	CASSFGRANEQFF	TGTGCCAGCAGTTTCGGCAGGGCCAATGAGCAGTTCTTC
-	13	TRBJ1-2	-	TRBV7-9	CASSLLQDLGYTF	TGTGCCAGCAGCTTGTTACAGGATCTTGGCTACACCTTC
-	17	TRBJ2-3	TRBD2	TRBV9	CASSVLAGGSRPDTQYF	TGTGCCAGCAGCGTACTAGCGGGGGGATCCAGGCCAGATACGCAGTATTTT
-	15	TRBJ2-5	TRBD1	TRBV7-6	CASSSNRGMTETQYF	TGTGCCAGCAGCTCCAACAGGGGGATGACAGAGACCCAGTACTTC
-	13	TRBJ2-5	-	TRBV19	CASSASYQETQYF	TGTGCCAGTAGTGCGTCGTACCAAGAGACCCAGTACTTC
-	15	TRBJ2-1	TRBD2	TRBV6-5	CASRLSGSVHNEQFF	TGTGCCAGCAGACTTAGCGGGAGCGTCCACAATGAGCAGTTCTTC
-	15	TRBJ2-5	TRBD2	TRBV5-8	CASTPGNSGGETQYF	TGTGCCAGCACCCCGGGAAATAGCGGGGGAGAGACCCAGTACTTC
once	13	TRBJ2-7	TRBD2	TRBV19	CASSMAAGSEQYF	TGTGCCAGTAGTATGGCAGCGGGGTCCGAGCAGTACTTC
once	17	TRBJ2-2	-	TRBV4-3	CASSRSRILTTTGELFF	TGCGCCAGCAGCCGCTCACGGATCCTCACTACCACCGGGGAGCTGTTTTTT
-	13	TRBJ2-7	-	TRBV30	CAWSGQFSYEQYF	TGTGCCTGGAGTGGGCAGTTTTCCTACGAGCAGTACTTC
-	16	TRBJ2-7	TRBD1	TRBV18	CASSPNRDSGVKGQYF	TGTGCCAGCTCACCAAATCGGGACAGCGGAGTGAAGGGGCAGTACTTC
-	16	TRBJ2-3	-	TRBV7-6	CASSLAGRNPTDTQYF	TGTGCCAGCAGTTTGGCGGGGCGGAACCCAACCGATACGCAGTATTTT
once	16	TRBJ2-1	TRBD2	TRBV27	CASSPLGLAGGYEQFF	TGTGCCAGCAGCCCCCTCGGACTAGCGGGGGGGTATGAGCAGTTCTTC
-	14	TRBJ1-1	-	TRBV18	CATRENAMNTEAFF	TGTGCCACCAGGGAAAACGCTATGAACACTGAAGCTTTCTTT
-	13	TRBJ2-7	TRBD2	TRBV6-5	CASSYQRGGEQYF	TGTGCCAGCAGTTACCAGCGGGGAGGCGAGCAGTACTTC
-	13	TRBJ2-1	-	TRBV27	CASSLSRPGGQFF	TGTGCCAGCAGTTTATCCAGGCCCGGAGGGCAGTTCTTC
-	16	TRBJ2-1	TRBD2	TRBV15	CATSRGVTSGAPEQFF	TGTGCCACCAGCAGAGGTGTAACTAGCGGGGCTCCTGAGCAGTTCTTC
-	17	TRBJ1-6	-	TRBV11-2	CASSLDPGLAWYSPLHF	TGTGCCAGCAGCTTAGATCCCGGGTTGGCCTGGTATTCACCCCTCCACTTT
-	12	TRBJ1-1	TRBD1	TRBV19	CASTWDRAEAFF	TGTGCCAGTACCTGGGACAGGGCGGAAGCTTTCTTT
-	15	TRBJ1-2	-	TRBV5-1	CASSQPDGGSYGYTF	TGCGCCAGCAGCCAACCCGACGGAGGGAGCTATGGCTACACCTTC
-	16	TRBJ2-7	TRBD1	TRBV2	CASSGDRDRASYEQYF	TGTGCCAGCAGTGGGGACCGGGACAGGGCTTCCTACGAGCAGTACTTC
-	15	TRBJ2-7	TRBD2	TRBV4-1	CASSHTSGLSYEQYF	TGCGCCAGCAGCCATACTAGCGGGTTAAGCTACGAGCAGTACTTC
-	15	TRBJ1-4	-	TRBV6-1	CASSDRGFPNEKLFF	TGTGCCAGCAGTGACCGAGGTTTCCCTAATGAAAAACTGTTTTTT
once	17	TRBJ2-1	TRBD1	TRBV7-2	CASSPHSGTGSYNEQFF	TGTGCCAGCAGCCCACATTCGGGGACAGGCTCCTACAATGAGCAGTTCTTC
-	19	TRBJ1-6	-	TRBV5-4	CASSLGVWQGSSYNSPLHF	TGTGCCAGCAGCTTGGGGGTTTGGCAGGGAAGCTCCTATAATTCACCCCTCCACTTT
-	15	TRBJ1-1	-	TRBV28	CASSPTSVYNPEAFF	TGTGCCAGCAGCCCTACCTCCGTTTATAACCCTGAAGCTTTCTTT
-	11	TRBJ1-2	-	TRBV30	CAWSVQSTGLF	TGTGCCTGGAGTGTACAGTCGACAGGCCTCTTC
-	15	TRBJ2-7	TRBD2	TRBV6-4	CASTRGSSGTYEQYF	TGTGCCAGCACCCGAGGATCTAGCGGGACCTACGAGCAGTACTTC
-	15	TRBJ2-1	TRBD2	TRBV7-3	CASSFTGTTDNEQFF	TGTGCCAGCAGCTTCACTGGGACTACCGACAATGAGCAGTTCTTC
-	13	TRBJ2-2	-	TRBV30	CAWSPFYSGELFF	TGTGCCTGGAGTCCCTTTTACTCCGGGGAGCTGTTTTTT
once	15	TRBJ1-3	-	TRBV25-1	CASSGVGNSGNTIYF	TGTGCCAGCAGTGGCGTCGGGAACTCTGGAAACACCATATATTTT
-	14	TRBJ2-1	TRBD2	TRBV30	CAWSSGGSYNEQFF	TGTGCCTGGTCAAGCGGGGGGTCCTACAATGAGCAGTTCTTC
-	14	TRBJ2-5	-	TRBV5-1	CASSEWGRQETQYF	TGCGCCAGCAGCGAGTGGGGGCGCCAAGAGACCCAGTACTTC
once	13	TRBJ2-7	-	TRBV7-6	CASSLGLFYEQYF	TGTGCCAGCAGCCTCGGACTCTTTTACGAGCAGTACTTC
-	16	TRBJ2-2	-	TRBV6-4	CASSDSSRGDTGELFF	TGTGCCAGCAGTGACTCGAGTAGGGGCGACACCGGGGAGCTGTTTTTT
-	12	TRBJ1-1	-	TRBV7-9	CASSLGAGEAFF	TGTGCCAGCAGCTTAGGGGCAGGGGAAGCTTTCTTT
-	13	TRBJ1-1	-	TRBV15	CATSRGRNTEAFF	TGTGCCACCAGCAGGGGGAGGAACACTGAAGCTTTCTTT
-	12	TRBJ2-7	-	TRBV14	CASSPLTGEQYF	TGTGCCAGCAGCCCCCTGACAGGCGAGCAGTACTTC
-	16	TRBJ1-4	TRBD1	TRBV7-6	CASSSSRQGVDEKLFF	TGTGCCAGCAGCTCATCTAGACAGGGAGTTGATGAAAAACTGTTTTTT
-	15	TRBJ2-1	TRBD2	TRBV7-3	CASSLRPSGKNEQFF	TGTGCCAGCAGCTTAAGGCCTAGCGGCAAAAATGAGCAGTTCTTC